The clone carrying this T cell receptor beta chain was counted many times. The same CDR3 arises from other DNA sequences in this sample as well. This specimen belongs to a study of T cell responses to AZD1222 COVID-19 vaccine. Germline assignment: CDR1 SGHAT and CDR2 FQNNGV. The ends were cut back, 5 bases at V and 5 bases at J, with 12 bases in the middle. The CDR3 consists of 13 residues. Produced via immunoSEQ multiplex PCR; TCRdb's table is partial and in-frame only. This table holds some 150,000 clones, under 95% found once. This receptor was obtained from an adult in good health. V usage is TRBV11-2 and J usage is TRBJ1-2, with D maybe TRBD1 (5 bases). The input for sequencing was peripheral blood, taken on day 0 of AZD1222 vaccination. The chain's CDR3 is CASSPGQDYGYTF. CDR3 nucleotide sequence: TGTGCCAGCAGCCCCGGACAAGATTATGGCTACACCTTC. The variable domain in full, with the rest retrieved from reference TRBV11-2 and TRBJ1-2, is EAGVAQSPRYKIIEKRQSVAFWCNPISGHATLYWYQQILGQGPKLLIQFQNNGVVDDSQLPKDRFSAERLKGVDSTLKIQPAKLEDSAVYLCASSPGQDYGYTFGSGTRLTVV.